Listed below are T cell receptor beta chains from one sample, sequenced in a study of T cell responses to AZD1222 COVID-19 vaccine. Profiled with immunoSEQ multiplex PCR; TCRdb holds only in-frame clones, not every one. The top ten hold 1.5% to 2% of the sample, which has some 130,000 clones, 70% to 90% seen once. This sample comprised peripheral blood, obtained on day 0 of AZD1222 vaccination. The receptor source for this set is an adult in good health. Each CDR3 is given with its conserved first and last residue. The D gene is left open where the match is weak. Clone sizes are given selectively: once, few, many, or a class where the clone is expanded.

v_gene	j_gene	len	abundance	d_gene	CDR3aa	CDR3nt
TRBV29-1	TRBJ1-1	14	NA	NA	CSARVGAMNTEAFF	TGCAGCGCGAGGGTAGGGGCCATGAACACTGAAGCTTTCTTT
TRBV6-1	TRBJ2-3	14	many	NA	CASSELRGTDTQYF	TGTGCCAGCAGTGAATTAAGGGGCACAGATACGCAGTATTTT
TRBV5-4	TRBJ1-1	15	NA	NA	CASSLVAGKNTEAFF	TGTGCCAGCAGCTTGGTGGCAGGGAAGAACACTGAAGCTTTCTTT
TRBV6-5	TRBJ2-7	15	NA	NA	CASSTNRVVVYEQYF	TGTGCCAGCAGTACAAACAGGGTGGTTGTCTACGAGCAGTACTTC
TRBV6-6	TRBJ2-6	14	NA	NA	CASSWTAGANVLTF	TGTGCCAGCAGTTGGACAGCTGGGGCCAACGTCCTGACTTTC
TRBV7-2	TRBJ1-1	14	NA	NA	CASSLIGSLTEAFF	TGTGCCAGCAGCTTAATTGGGAGCCTCACTGAAGCTTTCTTT
TRBV20-1	TRBJ1-2	14	NA	NA	CSASPGEANYGYTF	TGCAGTGCTAGTCCCGGGGAGGCAAACTATGGCTACACCTTC
TRBV5-5	TRBJ1-1	17	NA	NA	CASSLWGEIGMNTEAFF	TGTGCCAGCAGCTTGTGGGGGGAAATAGGGATGAACACTGAAGCTTTCTTT
TRBV5-1	TRBJ1-2	15	NA	NA	CASSPWTAGLAGYTF	TGCGCCAGCAGCCCGTGGACAGCGGGACTGGCTGGCTACACCTTC
TRBV24-1	TRBJ2-1	16	NA	TRBD2	CATSEMTSGSGNEQFF	TGTGCCACCAGTGAAATGACTAGCGGGAGTGGGAATGAGCAGTTCTTC
TRBV16	TRBJ2-7	13	few	NA	CASSQGISGEQYF	TGTGCCAGCAGCCAAGGGATTAGCGGAGAGCAGTACTTC
TRBV4-2	TRBJ1-3	15	NA	NA	CASSQPTDSGNTIYF	TGTGCCAGCAGCCAACCTACCGACTCTGGAAACACCATATATTTT
TRBV28	TRBJ1-4	15	NA	NA	CASSLPAGAYEKLFF	TGTGCCAGCAGTCTTCCGGCAGGGGCCTATGAAAAACTGTTTTTT
TRBV28	TRBJ1-5	14	NA	TRBD1	CASMGQGDNQPQHF	TGTGCCAGCATGGGGCAGGGGGACAATCAGCCCCAGCATTTT
TRBV19	TRBJ1-6	14	NA	TRBD1	CASRGQGRNSPLHF	TGTGCCAGTAGGGGACAGGGGAGGAATTCACCCCTCCACTTT
TRBV20-1	TRBJ2-1	16	NA	TRBD2	CSASTSGRDNYNEQFF	TGCAGTGCTAGTACCAGCGGGAGGGATAACTACAATGAGCAGTTCTTC
TRBV4-3	TRBJ1-1	13	NA	NA	CASSQDKGTEAFF	TGCGCCAGCAGCCAAGATAAGGGGACTGAAGCTTTCTTT
TRBV3-1/TRBV3-2	TRBJ1-1	14	NA	NA	CASSRRQVPPEAFF	TGTGCCAGCAGCCGAAGACAGGTCCCCCCTGAAGCTTTCTTT
TRBV4-1	TRBJ1-1	18	NA	TRBD1	CASSQVGQLGGRDTEAFF	TGCGCCAGCAGCCAAGTGGGACAGCTCGGGGGAAGGGACACTGAAGCTTTCTTT
TRBV24-1	TRBJ1-5	14	few	NA	CATSDAGSSQPQHF	TGTGCCACCAGTGATGCAGGGAGTAGTCAGCCCCAGCATTTT
TRBV5-1	TRBJ2-2	14	NA	NA	CASSLEEGAGELFF	TGCGCCAGCAGCTTGGAGGAAGGAGCCGGGGAGCTGTTTTTT
TRBV20-1	TRBJ1-1	11	NA	NA	CSATVNTEAFF	TGCAGTGCAACGGTGAACACTGAAGCTTTCTTT
TRBV2	TRBJ2-5	15	NA	NA	CASSEQQGKTETQYF	TGTGCCAGCAGTGAACAGCAGGGGAAGACGGAGACCCAGTACTTC
TRBV6-5	TRBJ2-7	15	NA	NA	CASGNVDSNSYEQYF	TGTGCCAGCGGTAACGTAGACAGCAACTCCTACGAGCAGTACTTC
TRBV7-9	TRBJ2-7	15	NA	TRBD1	CASSTATGIPYEQYF	TGTGCCAGCAGCACGGCGACAGGGATTCCATACGAGCAGTACTTC
TRBV10-3	TRBJ1-3	17	NA	TRBD1	CAISGDRESFPGNTIYF	TGTGCCATCAGCGGGGACAGGGAGAGTTTCCCTGGAAACACCATATATTTT
TRBV7-2	TRBJ1-4	15	NA	TRBD1	CASSPQGSLGEKLFF	TGTGCCAGCAGCCCACAGGGGAGTCTAGGTGAAAAACTGTTTTTT
TRBV5-4	TRBJ2-7	12	NA	TRBD1	CASSSTGSEQYF	TGTGCCAGCAGCTCGACAGGGTCTGAGCAGTACTTC
TRBV5-5	TRBJ1-1	13	NA	NA	CASSFLGSTEAFF	TGTGCCAGCAGCTTCTTGGGTAGCACTGAAGCTTTCTTT
TRBV5-4	TRBJ1-1	14	NA	NA	CASSPPLGGTEAFF	TGTGCCAGCAGCCCCCCCCTGGGGGGCACTGAAGCTTTCTTT
TRBV19	TRBJ1-5	14	NA	TRBD1	CASQGANPNQPQHF	TGTGCCAGCCAGGGGGCAAATCCCAATCAGCCCCAGCATTTT
TRBV10-3	TRBJ2-2	14	NA	NA	CAISESVNTGELFF	TGTGCCATCAGTGAGTCGGTGAACACCGGGGAGCTGTTTTTT
TRBV6-5	TRBJ2-3	13	NA	NA	CASSYNRADTQYF	TGTGCCAGCAGTTATAACAGGGCAGATACGCAGTATTTT
TRBV3-1/TRBV3-2	TRBJ1-5	15	NA	NA	CASSQDHNSNQPQHF	TGTGCCAGCAGCCAGGACCACAATAGCAATCAGCCCCAGCATTTT
TRBV7-8	TRBJ2-1	16	NA	TRBD1	CASSLARDSSYNEQFF	TGTGCCAGCAGCTTAGCCCGGGACAGCTCCTACAATGAGCAGTTCTTC
TRBV5-6	TRBJ2-7	12	NA	NA	CASSLATYEQYF	TGTGCCAGCAGCTTGGCAACGTACGAGCAGTACTTC
TRBV27	TRBJ1-2	12	NA	NA	CASGSRSGGYTF	TGTGCCAGCGGTAGCCGGTCAGGTGGCTACACCTTC
TRBV2	TRBJ1-4	14	NA	NA	CASITDGNNEKLFF	TGTGCCAGCATCACGGACGGGAATAATGAAAAACTGTTTTTT
TRBV5-4	TRBJ1-2	15	NA	TRBD1	CASSSDRVGEYGYTF	TGTGCCAGCAGCTCCGACAGGGTCGGAGAATATGGCTACACCTTC
TRBV9	TRBJ1-4	14	NA	NA	CASSVDSTNEKLFF	TGTGCCAGCAGCGTAGACTCAACTAATGAAAAACTGTTTTTT
TRBV15	TRBJ2-1	17	NA	TRBD2	CATSIGTSGRWDNEQFF	TGTGCCACCAGCATCGGGACTAGCGGGAGATGGGACAATGAGCAGTTCTTC
TRBV7-2	TRBJ1-3	15	NA	NA	CASSLEAGAGNTIYF	TGTGCCAGCAGCTTAGAGGCAGGGGCGGGAAACACCATATATTTT
TRBV18	TRBJ2-3	15	NA	TRBD2	CASSPLAGSTDTQYF	TGTGCCAGCTCACCACTAGCGGGGAGCACAGATACGCAGTATTTT
TRBV4-3	TRBJ1-6	16	NA	TRBD1	CASSHGQGMGNSPLHF	TGCGCCAGCAGCCACGGACAGGGCATGGGTAATTCACCCCTCCACTTT
TRBV28	TRBJ2-1	15	NA	TRBD2	CASSSYVAGRNEQFF	TGTGCCAGCAGTTCGTACGTAGCGGGAAGGAATGAGCAGTTCTTC